The 21 T cell receptor beta chains given below trace back to one sample, sequenced in a study of T cell repertoires in cytomegalovirus infection. TCRdb re-called the reads with MiXCR, one entry per CDR3 protein. The table records about 140,000 distinct CDR3 sequences, roughly 6.5% of them present only once. The sequencing input was PBMCs. These receptors were taken from a human donor in good health (CMV status not recorded). Some clones in this sample may be carry-over from other donors' samples.

This clonotype came up many times. This chain links TRBV7-9 with TRBJ1-2, with 7 bases lining up with TRBD1. The CDR3 has 14 amino acids. Germline values: CDR1 SEHNR, CDR2 FQNEAQ (reference sequence). V dropped 5 bases and J dropped 4; count of bases not matched to a gene: 7. Written as DNA, the CDR3 is TGTGCCAGCAGCACGGGACAGACGCTCTATGGCTACACCTTC. Translating it yields CASSTGQTLYGYTF. Full variable domain (remainder filled in from reference TRBV7-9 and TRBJ1-2): DTGVSQNPRHKITKRGQNVTFRCDPISEHNRLYWYRQTLGQGPEFLTYFQNEAQLEKSRLLSDRFSAERPKGSFSTLEIQRTEQGDSAMYLCASSTGQTLYGYTFGSGTRLTVV.

This clonotype was recorded a few times. V gene TRBV6-5 combines with J gene TRBJ2-3; 11 nucleotides line up with TRBD2. V was pared by 0 bases and J by 6 bases, with 8 bases of the junction left unmatched. The germline gives CDR1 MNHEY, CDR2 SVGAGI. This CDR3 comprises 17 residues. CDR3 bases: TGTGCCAGCAGTTACTCATTTCGCCTAGCGGGGGGTGATACGCAGTATTTT. Residues: CASSYSFRLAGGDTQYF.

This clonotype was detected many times. The V gene is TRBV6-1, the J gene TRBJ2-2; tentatively, D is TRBD2 (5 bases). This CDR3 comprises 16 residues. The V gene's germline CDR1 is MNHNS and CDR2 SASEGT. V was cut by 2 bases and J by 5 bases, with 15 bases left in between. The chain's CDR3 is CASSEMGSAVTGELFF. The CDR3 DNA sequence: TGTGCCAGCAGTGAAATGGGATCAGCGGTAACCGGGGAGCTGTTTTTT.

V usage is TRBV5-1 and J usage is TRBJ2-1; 9 bases map to TRBD2. The germline V gene encodes CDR1 SGHRS and CDR2 YFSETQ. V lost 6 bases to trimming and J lost 7 bases; unmatched junction nucleotides: 11. CDR3 size: 15 residues. CDR3 DNA sequence: TGCGCCAGCACAGCGGGGGGAGTTGAGGTAAATGAGCAGTTCTTC. It translates to CASTAGGVEVNEQFF.

This clonotype came up many times. V usage is TRBV7-2 and J usage is TRBJ1-5, with TRBD1 as a possible D gene (5 bases). This CDR3 has 16 residues. Trimming pared 3 bases from V and 3 bases from J, leaving 15 bases between. The germline CDR1 and CDR2 sequences are SGHTA and FQGNSA. CDR3 loop: CASSFGAGRVNQPQHF. In DNA form, the CDR3 reads TGTGCCAGCAGCTTTGGGGCAGGGAGGGTCAATCAGCCCCAGCATTTT. The whole variable domain, filled in from reference TRBV7-2 and TRBJ1-5, reads GAGVSQSPSNKVTEKGKDVELRCDPISGHTALYWYRQSLGQGLEFLIYFQGNSAPDKSGLPSDRFSAERTGGSVSTLTIQRTQQEDSAVYLCASSFGAGRVNQPQHFGDGTRLSIL.

In its sample, this clonotype was seen many times. The chain couples TRBV7-2 to TRBJ2-1, with 10 bases that match TRBD2. V shed 5 bases, J shed 0 bases, and the junction held 4 bases outside the gene matches. The CDR3 runs to 16 residues. The V gene's germline CDR1 is SGHTA and CDR2 FQGNSA. CDR3 sequence (DNA): TGTGCCAGCAGCAAGACTAGCGGGTCCTCCTACAATGAGCAGTTCTTC. It is translated as CASSKTSGSSYNEQFF.

The rearrangement joins TRBV7-9 to TRBJ1-1; 8 bases fit TRBD1. Trimming cost V 5 bases and J 1 base; bases outside gene matches: 9. Germline V gene data show CDR1 as SEHNR and CDR2 as FQNEAQ (reference sequence). The CDR3 runs to 16 residues. As DNA, the CDR3 is TGTGCCAGCAGCGTAGACCGGACAGGGTGGAACACTGAAGCTTTCTTT. This sequence encodes CASSVDRTGWNTEAFF. The whole variable domain, remainder taken from reference TRBV7-9 and TRBJ1-1, is DTGVSQNPRHKITKRGQNVTFRCDPISEHNRLYWYRQTLGQGPEFLTYFQNEAQLEKSRLLSDRFSAERPKGSFSTLEIQRTEQGDSAMYLCASSVDRTGWNTEAFFGQGTRLTVV.

This clonotype was found a few times. The V call is TRBV2, the J call TRBJ2-2, with D tentatively TRBD2 (6 bases). The germline gives CDR1 SNHLY, CDR2 FYNNEI. Trimming removed 7 bases at V and 8 bases at J, with 11 bases between. This CDR3 comprises 12 residues. For the CDR3, the DNA is TGTGCCAGCACCCCGGGGGTGGGGGAGCTGTTTTTT. It is translated as CASTPGVGELFF.

The J gene is TRBJ1-2, the V gene TRBV15; no reliable D call. The germline CDR1 and CDR2 sequences are LNHNV and YYDKDF (reference sequence). V lost 1 base, J lost 0 bases, and 6 bases lay in between. CDR3 length equals 14 residues. The DNA for the CDR3 is TGTGCCACCAGCAGAGCACCGACTAACTATGGCTACACCTTC. It translates to CATSRAPTNYGYTF. Combining the CDR3 with reference TRBV15 and TRBJ1-2 gives the whole variable domain DAMVIQNPRYQVTQFGKPVTLSCSQTLNHNVMYWYQQKSSQAPKLLFHYYDKDFNNEADTPDNFQSRRPNTSFCFLDIRSPGLGDTAMYLCATSRAPTNYGYTFGSGTRLTVV.

This clonotype has a count of ten or more. DNA for the CDR3: TGTGCCAGCAGCCGTGCTGGGGGCAGCGTGAATGAAAAACTGTTTTTT. Its translation: CASSRAGGSVNEKLFF. This sequence joins TRBV7-2 and TRBJ1-4, with D possibly being TRBD1 (6 bases). The germline gives CDR1 SGHTA, CDR2 FQGNSA. The CDR3 spans 16 residues. V lost 5 bases and J lost 5, with 18 bases in between.

This clonotype was seen at least ten times. The genes are TRBV7-2 and TRBJ2-5, with TRBD1 as a possible D gene (5 bases). In germline, CDR1 is SGHTA, CDR2 FQGNSA. Trimming removed 3 bases from V and 7 bases from J, with 9 bases in between. The CDR3 contains 12 residues. The CDR3 nucleotides are TGTGCCAGCAGCTTCCCAGGGCGGACCCAGTACTTC. Its protein is CASSFPGRTQYF.

V and J are TRBV20-1 and TRBJ2-1; 8 bases are shared with TRBD2. Per the germline V gene, CDR1 is DFQATT and CDR2 is SNEGSKA (reference sequence). The CDR3 extends over 14 amino acids. After removal of 5 bases from V and 6 bases from J, the junction contained 9 bases not matched to a gene. The DNA of the CDR3 is TGCAGTGCTGAATCTCACGCGGGGGGCAATGAGCAGTTCTTC. Translating it yields CSAESHAGGNEQFF.

This clonotype was recorded at least ten times. The V and J genes are TRBV7-2 and TRBJ1-2; 9 nucleotides align to TRBD1. CDR1 is SGHTA and CDR2 is FQGNSA in the germline V gene. The CDR3 loop spans 17 amino acids. V gave up 6 bases and J gave up 4 bases; unmatched junction bases: 15. CDR3 sequence reads: CASRPGTGKAVGYGYTF. The CDR3 nucleotides read TGTGCCAGCAGGCCGGGGACAGGGAAGGCGGTTGGCTATGGCTACACCTTC.

The gene calls are TRBV6-2 or TRBV6-3 and TRBJ2-1; D remains unclear. The CDR3 sequence is 14 residues long. V lost 2 bases, J lost 6 bases, and 11 bases lay in between. Germline V gives CDR1 MNHEY, CDR2 SVGEGT. CDR3 DNA: TGTGCCAGCAGTTACAACTTACCCCGCAATGAGCAGTTCTTC. Encoded protein: CASSYNLPRNEQFF.

This clonotype was seen repeatedly, ten times or more. The chain carries TRBV29-1 and TRBJ1-1, with D perhaps matching TRBD1 (5 bases). The ends were cut back, 8 bases at V and 3 bases at J, with 13 bases in the middle. The germline gives CDR1 SQVTM, CDR2 ANQGSEA. This CDR3 has 12 amino acids. This CDR3 is CSSGRRDTEAFF. As DNA, the CDR3 is TGCAGCTCGGGGCGCAGGGACACTGAAGCTTTCTTT.

This clonotype was found many times. CDR3: CSARSDGTASYGYTF. The CDR3 DNA reads as TGCAGTGCCCGGAGTGACGGAACGGCCTCCTATGGCTACACCTTC. This chain connects TRBV20-1 to TRBJ1-2; no clear D. Germline V gene sequence: CDR1 DFQATT, CDR2 SNEGSKA (reference sequence). The CDR3 totals 15 residues. V was trimmed by 6 bases and J by 4 bases, leaving 21 bases between them.

In its sample, this clonotype was seen a few times. V usage is TRBV18 and J usage is TRBJ2-1, with 11 bases that match TRBD1. Looked up from germline, CDR1 is KGHSH and CDR2 is LQKENI. J gave up 8 bases and V 3 bases, and 6 bases lay outside the gene matches. The CDR3 covers 15 residues. In DNA form, the CDR3 reads TGTGCCAGCTCACCGGACAGGGGGCTTCGGGATGAGCAGTTCTTC. Its translation: CASSPDRGLRDEQFF.

Many counts were recorded for this clonotype. CDR3 sequence reads: CASSLDRAAAAPQHF. In DNA, the CDR3 is TGTGCCAGCAGCTTGGACAGGGCTGCGGCCGCGCCCCAGCATTTT. The chain links TRBV7-8 to TRBJ1-5, with 8 bases fitting TRBD1. The CDR3 consists of 15 residues. V was clipped by 3 bases and J by 9 bases; unmatched bases: 10. Looked up from germline, CDR1 is SGHVS and CDR2 is FQNEAQ.

This clonotype was recorded at least ten times. As DNA, the CDR3 is TGTGCCAGCAGTCTGATCCCGGGTCCCTCTGGAAACACCATATATTTT. Its translation is CASSLIPGPSGNTIYF. The genes are TRBV12-3 or TRBV12-4 and TRBJ1-3; D gene uncertain. The CDR3 consists of 16 residues. V lost 5 bases and J 0 bases, leaving 14 bases between the germline ends.

The sample holds a few counts of this clonotype. The chain is built from TRBV29-1 and TRBJ1-1; tentatively, D is TRBD1 (5 bases). Germline CDR1 SQVTM, CDR2 ANQGSEA. V lost 4 bases to trimming and J lost 6 bases, with 18 bases between them. This CDR3 spans 14 amino acids. The DNA for the CDR3 is TGCAGCGTTGCTCCAACGTTGGGGGGAGCTGAAGCTTTCTTT. Its translation: CSVAPTLGGAEAFF. Full variable domain (rest looked up from reference TRBV29-1 and TRBJ1-1): SAVISQKPSRDICQRGTSLTIQCQVDSQVTMMFWYRQQPGQSLTLIATANQGSEATYESGFVIDKFPISRPNLTFSTLTVSNMSPEDSSIYLCSVAPTLGGAEAFFGQGTRLTVV.

This clonotype came up many times. For the CDR3, the DNA is TGTGCCAGCAGCACAGACAGTATATCTGTCTATGGCTACACCTTC. It is translated as CASSTDSISVYGYTF. The V gene is TRBV7-2, the J gene TRBJ1-2; TRBD1 might be the D (5 bases). CDR1 and CDR2 from the germline V gene are SGHTA and FQGNSA. Trimming cost V 5 bases and J 4 bases, with 17 bases left between them. This CDR3 is 15 amino acids long.